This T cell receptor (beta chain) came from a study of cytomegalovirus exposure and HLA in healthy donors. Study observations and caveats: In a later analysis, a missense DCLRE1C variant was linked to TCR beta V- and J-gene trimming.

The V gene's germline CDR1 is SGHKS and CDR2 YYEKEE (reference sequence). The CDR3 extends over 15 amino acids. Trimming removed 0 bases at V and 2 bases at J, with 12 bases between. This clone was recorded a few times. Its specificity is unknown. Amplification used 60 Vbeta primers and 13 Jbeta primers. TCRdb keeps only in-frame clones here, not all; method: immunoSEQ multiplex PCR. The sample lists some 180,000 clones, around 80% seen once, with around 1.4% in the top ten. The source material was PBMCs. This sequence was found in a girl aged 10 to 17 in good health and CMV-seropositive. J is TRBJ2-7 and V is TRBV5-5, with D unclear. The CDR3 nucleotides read TGTGCCAGCAGCTTGGCCAGCGTAACTACCTACGAGCAGTACTTC. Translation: CASSLASVTTYEQYF.